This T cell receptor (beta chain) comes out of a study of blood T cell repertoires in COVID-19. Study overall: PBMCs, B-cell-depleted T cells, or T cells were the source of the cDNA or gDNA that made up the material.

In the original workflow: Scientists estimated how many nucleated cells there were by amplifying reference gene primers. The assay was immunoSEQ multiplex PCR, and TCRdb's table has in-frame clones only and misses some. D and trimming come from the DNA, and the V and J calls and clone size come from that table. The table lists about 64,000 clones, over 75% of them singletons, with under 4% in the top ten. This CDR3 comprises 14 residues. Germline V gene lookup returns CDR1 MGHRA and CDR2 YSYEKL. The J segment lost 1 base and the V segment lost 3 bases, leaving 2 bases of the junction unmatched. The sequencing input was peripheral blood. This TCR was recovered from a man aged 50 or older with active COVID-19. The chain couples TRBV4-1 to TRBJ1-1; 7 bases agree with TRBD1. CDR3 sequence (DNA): TGCGCCAGCAGCCAGGGGACAGCGAACACTGAAGCTTTCTTT. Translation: CASSQGTANTEAFF.